This TCR beta chain originates from a study of T cells in Graves' hyperthyroidism and ophthalmopathy. Researchers amplified the TCR beta CDR3 regions from RNA transcripts. Using the HTBI primer set, a first-round RT-PCR was run on the TCR CDR3. One entry per CDR3 protein, called by TCRdb with MiXCR from the multiplex PCR reads. This table holds just over 550,000 distinct CDR3 sequences, 46% found once. Notes on the study in general: Blood also contained most expanded thyroid clonotypes above 0.001. Ophthalmopathy onset followed model prediction by a median approximately six months.

Exclusions: uncontrolled infection, other autoimmune disease, pregnancy, lactation. Clinicians diagnosed patients from clinical symptoms, serum thyroxine and TRAb, thyroid ultrasound and orbital computed tomography. A note on this clonotype: The antigen remains unidentified. A single base separates this from a much larger clone, so it may be a read error.

This CDR3 is built from 14 residues. Germline V lookup: CDR1 LNHDA, CDR2 SQIVND (reference sequence). This clonotype was obtained from a woman younger than 30 with Graves' hyperthyroidism. Material for sequencing was peripheral blood or thyroid tissue (not recorded which). The rearrangement links TRBV19 to TRBJ1-5, with TRBD1 identical over 8 bases. Written as DNA, the CDR3 is TGTGCCAGTAGTATGACAGGGGTGGTTCAGTCCCAGCATTTT. The encoded protein is CASSMTGVVQSQHF.